This entry lists 16 T cell receptor beta chains sequenced from one sample in a study of PD-1 and CTLA-4 blockade in melanoma. Sequenced by immunoSEQ multiplex PCR; TCRdb stores in-frame clones only, minus some. The sample lists more than 25,000 clones, 70% to 90% seen once, with over 6.5% in the top ten. The specimen comprised CD8+ T cells from peripheral blood, sampled before anti-PD-1 treatment. All receptors derive from a human donor with melanoma.

The J gene is TRBJ2-2, the V gene TRBV5-6; D gene uncertain. Between the trimmed V and J ends, which lost 2 bases and 0 bases, there was a span of 11 bases. CDR3 length equals 16 residues. CDR1 and CDR2 from the germline V gene are SGHDT and YYEEEE. CDR3: CASSFGIVSNTGELFF. For the CDR3, the DNA is TGTGCCAGCAGCTTTGGAATCGTCTCGAACACCGGGGAGCTGTTTTTT.

This chain connects TRBV27 to TRBJ2-7; no reliable D call. The V gene's germline CDR1 is MNHEY and CDR2 SMNVEV (reference sequence). With 4 bases removed from V and 3 bases from J, the gap between germline ends came to 13 bases. This CDR3 contains 14 residues. CDR3 amino acids: CASSSRAKSYEQYF. The CDR3, as DNA: TGTGCCAGCAGTTCCCGGGCCAAAAGCTACGAGCAGTACTTC.

This chain joins TRBV19 and TRBJ2-3; tentatively, D is TRBD1 or TRBD2 (5 bases each). The germline gives CDR1 LNHDA, CDR2 SQIVND (reference sequence). This CDR3 is built from 13 residues. With 2 bases removed from V and 4 bases from J, the gap between germline ends came to 7 bases. The CDR3 DNA reads as TGTGCCAGTAGTATACAGGGACCAGATACGCAGTATTTT. Protein sequence: CASSIQGPDTQYF.

The CDR3 loop reads CASSEGQGNGYTF. CDR3 sequence (DNA): TGTGCCAGCAGCGAAGGACAGGGGAATGGCTACACCTTC. The chain recombines TRBV13 with TRBJ1-2; 9 positions match TRBD1. CDR1 PRHDT and CDR2 FYEKMQ come from the germline V gene (reference sequence). The CDR3 is 13 amino acids. With V trimmed by 5 bases and J by 6 bases, 4 bases remained unmatched. Variable domain in full (rest from reference TRBV13 and TRBJ1-2): AAGVIQSPRHLIKEKRETATLKCYPIPRHDTVYWYQQGPGQDPQFLISFYEKMQSDKGSIPDRFSAQQFSDYHSELNMSSLELGDSALYFCASSEGQGNGYTFGSGTRLTVV.

The genes are TRBV27 and TRBJ2-4, with D possibly being TRBD2 (5 bases). This CDR3 contains 16 residues. V was pared by 5 bases and J by 3 bases, with 17 bases between. Germline CDR1 reads MNHEY; CDR2 reads SMNVEV (reference sequence). CDR3 in amino acids: CASSLGPMRDKNIQYF. The CDR3 region has the DNA TGTGCCAGCAGTCTAGGACCCATGAGGGACAAAAACATTCAGTACTTC.

V is TRBV25-1 and J is TRBJ2-1, with TRBD2 matching over 8 bases. The CDR3 contains 13 residues. The trim removed 7 bases at V and 7 bases at J, leaving 6 bases unmatched. Germline V gene sequence: CDR1 MGHDK, CDR2 SYGVNS. The CDR3 reads CASTQRESNEQFF. The CDR3 DNA reads as TGTGCCAGCACACAGCGGGAGTCGAATGAGCAGTTCTTC.

The chain is built from TRBV3-1 (or the pseudogene TRBV3-2) and TRBJ1-2; no firm D call. V lost 0 bases and J 4 bases, leaving 6 bases between the germline ends. This CDR3 is 13 amino acids long. Germline CDR1 LGHDT, CDR2 YNNKEL (reference sequence). For the CDR3, the DNA is TGTGCCAGCAGCCAAGACTTGGGCTATGGCTACACCTTC. Its protein product is CASSQDLGYGYTF.

This clone turned up a few times. This chain links TRBV7-9 with TRBJ1-5; maybe TRBD1 (5 bases). Germline-derived CDR1 and CDR2 are SEHNR and FQNEAQ (reference sequence). The V and J ends lost 5 bases and 5 bases respectively, with 16 bases between them. CDR3 length: 15 amino acids. CDR3 coding DNA: TGTGCCAGCAGCAGGGGCGGGGCCCTTGATCAGCCCCAGCATTTT. Protein: CASSRGGALDQPQHF.

The V call is TRBV11-2, the J call TRBJ2-5, with 7 positions matching TRBD1. After removal of 6 bases from V and 3 bases from J, the junction contained 10 bases not matched to a gene. Per germline, CDR1 SGHAT and CDR2 FQNNGV. This CDR3 has 15 amino acids. The CDR3 here is CASSWIQGSKETQYF. The CDR3 bases are TGTGCCAGCAGTTGGATACAGGGGTCTAAAGAGACCCAGTACTTC.

The V call is TRBV6-1, the J call TRBJ2-1, with D unresolved. V lost 2 bases and J 0 bases, leaving 8 bases between the germline ends. Germline CDR1 is MNHNS and CDR2 is SASEGT. This CDR3 is built from 15 residues. CDR3 DNA: TGTGCCAGCAGTGAACTAGGAAGCTCCTACAATGAGCAGTTCTTC. Amino acid sequence: CASSELGSSYNEQFF.

The chain couples TRBV30 to TRBJ1-2; D is ambiguous. V lost 1 base, J lost 4 bases, and 13 bases lay in between. CDR1 and CDR2 from the germline V gene are GTSNPN and SVGIG (reference sequence). The CDR3 spans 14 residues. CDR3 sequence reads: CAWSEGRQSYGYTF. The CDR3 region has the DNA TGTGCCTGGAGTGAGGGCAGGCAATCCTATGGCTACACCTTC.

The chain links TRBV6-6 to TRBJ1-5; D gene ambiguous. V was clipped by 3 bases and J by 0 bases, with 12 bases between them. The CDR3 extends over 16 amino acids. CDR1 is MNHNY and CDR2 is SVGAGI in the germline V gene (reference sequence). The CDR3 DNA is TGTGCCAGCAGTTATGAGGCACCCTATAGCAATCAGCCCCAGCATTTT. Its translation is CASSYEAPYSNQPQHF.

The V and J genes are TRBV7-9 and TRBJ1-4; D is uncertain. The CDR3 is 15 residues long. CDR1 is SEHNR and CDR2 is FQNEAQ in the germline V gene (reference sequence). Trimming removed 4 bases at V and 3 bases at J, with 12 bases between. For the CDR3, the DNA is TGTGCCAGCAGCTACCAGACGGATTCTAATGAAAAACTGTTTTTT. Translated: CASSYQTDSNEKLFF.

The chain has TRBV24-1 and TRBJ2-5, with 11 nucleotides matching TRBD2. Germline CDR1 is KGHDR and CDR2 is SFDVKD. The CDR3 runs 15 residues. The V and J ends lost 4 bases and 4 bases, in that order; junction bases with no gene match: 4. The CDR3 DNA reads as TGTGCCACCAGTGACCGACTAGCGGGGAGAGAGACCCAGTACTTC. Encoded protein: CATSDRLAGRETQYF.

This chain joins TRBV7-9 and TRBJ1-1, with 9 bases identical to TRBD1. This CDR3 contains 13 residues. Germline V gene data show CDR1 as SEHNR and CDR2 as FQNEAQ (reference sequence). Trimming cost V 5 bases and J 7 bases; bases outside gene matches: 5. The CDR3 DNA is TGTGCCAGCAGCGGACAGGGGATCAGTGAAGCTTTCTTT. Amino acid sequence: CASSGQGISEAFF. The whole variable domain, filled in from reference TRBV7-9 and TRBJ1-1, reads DTGVSQNPRHKITKRGQNVTFRCDPISEHNRLYWYRQTLGQGPEFLTYFQNEAQLEKSRLLSDRFSAERPKGSFSTLEIQRTEQGDSAMYLCASSGQGISEAFFGQGTRLTVV.

The CDR3: CASSAMRGQPQHF. The DNA of the CDR3 is TGTGCCAGCAGCGCGATGAGGGGTCAGCCCCAGCATTTT. This rearrangement joins TRBV14 to TRBJ1-5; D possibly corresponds to TRBD1 (5 bases). Germline V gene lookup returns CDR1 SGHDN and CDR2 FVKESK. The V and J ends lost 5 bases and 6 bases respectively, with 11 bases between them. The CDR3 sequence is 13 residues long.